Sequencing of this TCR beta chain was carried out in a study of CD4+ T cells in melanoma. Study results and limitations: CD8+ T cell, macrophage and B cell function reportedly correlated with neoantigen-specific CD4+ T cells.

This clone has just a few counts. The antigen remains unidentified. This CDR3 comprises 14 residues. Trimming shortened V by 5 bases and J by 1 base, and 9 bases separated the two germline ends. Per germline, CDR1 MNHEY and CDR2 SVGAGI. TCRdb's table, derived via immunoSEQ multiplex PCR, lists solely in-frame clones and lacks some. Of 55,000 or so clones listed, about 70% are singletons. The rearrangement joins TRBV6-5 to TRBJ2-1; D may be TRBD1 (6 bases). The sequence came from a human donor with melanoma. Sequenced sample: tumor tissue. CDR3 coding DNA: TGTGCCAGCAGTCCAACAGGGTCCTACAATGAGCAGTTCTTC. It codes for CASSPTGSYNEQFF.